The 3 T cell receptor beta chains given below trace back to one sample, sequenced in a study of shared clonotypes between healthy human individuals. Naive CD8 cells lacked CD45RO and underwent positive selection for CCR7, leaving out terminally differentiated effector memory CD45RA+ cells. TCRdb's copy holds only in-frame clones and misses some; the assay was immunoSEQ multiplex PCR. The table lists millions of clones, roughly 95% of them singletons. The source material was naive CD8+ T cells sorted from blood. These receptors came from a man aged 18 to 29 in good health.

The chain has TRBV4-1 and TRBJ2-5; D is ambiguous. The CDR3 is made up of 12 amino acids. Germline lookup yields CDR1 MGHRA and CDR2 YSYEKL. Trimming cost V 3 bases and J 5 bases, with 7 bases left between them. The CDR3 nucleotides read TGCGCCAGCAGCCACTTCGGGGAGACCCAGTACTTC. It translates to CASSHFGETQYF.

This rearrangement joins TRBV7-9 to TRBJ2-1; perhaps TRBD1 as D (8 bases). This CDR3 has 15 amino acids. Germline V CDR1 and CDR2: SEHNR, FQNEAQ (reference sequence). V lost 1 base, J lost 4 bases, and 11 bases lay in between. The CDR3 spells CASSLVQGGYNEQFF. DNA for the CDR3: TGTGCCAGCAGCTTAGTACAGGGGGGGTACAATGAGCAGTTCTTC.

This sequence joins TRBV7-9 and TRBJ2-3; no clear D. The germline gives CDR1 SEHNR, CDR2 FQNEAQ (reference sequence). The V end was cut by 5 bases, the J end by 6 bases, with 9 bases between. CDR3 length equals 12 residues. The CDR3 here is CASSNGPDTQYF. CDR3 nucleotides: TGTGCCAGCAGCAACGGTCCGGATACGCAGTATTTT.